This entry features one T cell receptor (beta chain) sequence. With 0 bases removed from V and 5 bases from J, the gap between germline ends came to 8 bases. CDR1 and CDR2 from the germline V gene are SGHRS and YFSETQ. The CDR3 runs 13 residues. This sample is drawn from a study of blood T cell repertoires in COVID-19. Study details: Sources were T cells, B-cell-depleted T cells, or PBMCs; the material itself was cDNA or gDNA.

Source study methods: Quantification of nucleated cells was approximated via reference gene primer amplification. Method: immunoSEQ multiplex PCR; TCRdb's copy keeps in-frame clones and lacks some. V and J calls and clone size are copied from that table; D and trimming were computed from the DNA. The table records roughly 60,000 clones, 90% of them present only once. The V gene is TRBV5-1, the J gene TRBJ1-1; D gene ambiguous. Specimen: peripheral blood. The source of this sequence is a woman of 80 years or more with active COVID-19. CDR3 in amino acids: CASSLAGSTEAFF. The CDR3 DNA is TGCGCCAGCAGCTTGGCTGGCAGTACTGAAGCTTTCTTT.